This T cell receptor beta chain was recorded in a study of identical twins. TCRdb passed the 5' RACE reads through MiXCR, listing each CDR3 protein once. The sample has 1.5 million to 2 million distinct CDR3 sequences; about 32% are singletons. Among all donors, each was a healthy Caucasian. The specimen sequenced was cord blood. The TCR was taken from a newborn girl in good health.

The CDR3 nucleotides read TGCAGCGTCCGCAGGGAAGGCAGAAGGAACACTGAAGCTTTCTTT. Amino acids: CSVRREGRRNTEAFF. This chain links TRBV29-1 with TRBJ1-1; D may be TRBD1 (5 bases). V was cut by 6 bases and J by 1 base, with 18 bases left in between. CDR3 length: 15 residues. Germline-derived CDR1 and CDR2 are SQVTM and ANQGSEA.